The 27 T cell receptor beta chains in this list originate from one sample, sequenced in a study of blood T cell repertoires in COVID-19. Clones were read by immunoSEQ multiplex PCR, and TCRdb kept only the in-frame ones, dropping some. This table holds more than 300,000 clones, about 84% found once. The sample consisted of peripheral blood. These receptor sequences come from a woman aged 45-65 years with acute or convalescent COVID-19.

This clone has just one count. V gene TRBV6-5 combines with J gene TRBJ1-2; TRBD1 matches 8 bases. The CDR3 extends over 13 amino acids. Losses at the gene ends were 6 bases for V and 7 bases for J; bases not matched to a gene: 7. Germline V CDR1 and CDR2: MNHEY, SVGAGI. The CDR3 reads CASRVPGGVGYTF. The CDR3 DNA reads TGTGCCAGCAGAGTCCCAGGGGGCGTTGGCTACACCTTC.

This rearrangement joins TRBV7-9 to TRBJ2-2, with D perhaps TRBD1 (6 bases). From germline, CDR1 is SEHNR and CDR2 FQNEAQ (reference sequence). Trimming left V 1 base short and J 2 bases short, with 8 bases between. There are 15 residues in the CDR3. CDR3 coding DNA: TGTGCCAGCAGCTTAGAAGGGGGAAACACCGGGGAGCTGTTTTTT. Protein: CASSLEGGNTGELFF.

This rearrangement joins TRBV7-3 to TRBJ2-6; perhaps TRBD1 as D (5 bases). This CDR3 spans 15 amino acids. The V gene's germline CDR1 is SGHTA and CDR2 FQGTGA. The V and J ends lost 5 bases and 0 bases respectively, with 8 bases between them. The CDR3 spells CASSPDISGANVLTF. The CDR3 region has the DNA TGTGCCAGCAGCCCGGACATCTCTGGGGCCAACGTCCTGACTTTC.

This clone showed up just a few times. Here the CDR3 reads CASSYSYNEQFF. The CDR3 DNA sequence: TGTGCCAGCAGTTACTCTTACAATGAGCAGTTCTTC. The chain links TRBV27 to TRBJ2-1; the D is unclear. V lost 4 bases to trimming and J lost 4 bases, with 5 bases between them. This CDR3 comprises 12 residues. The V gene's germline CDR1 is MNHEY and CDR2 SMNVEV (reference sequence).

The chain has TRBV7-9 and TRBJ2-2, with TRBD1 matching 8 bases. This CDR3 spans 17 amino acids. Trimming removed 0 bases from V and 0 bases from J; junction bases left unmatched: 3. Per germline, CDR1 SEHNR and CDR2 FQNEAQ (reference sequence). The CDR3 loop reads CASSLAKTGANTGELFF. CDR3 bases: TGTGCCAGCAGCTTAGCAAAGACAGGGGCGAACACCGGGGAGCTGTTTTTT.

About this clone: In the same sample, other DNA sequences code for this CDR3. CDR3 region: CASSLAGGRNEQFF. CDR3 DNA: TGTGCCAGCAGCTTAGCGGGAGGGAGAAATGAGCAGTTCTTC. The J gene is TRBJ2-1, the V gene TRBV11-2, with 8 bases that match TRBD2. The V and J ends lost 1 base and 7 bases, in that order; junction bases with no gene match: 3. The CDR3 has 14 amino acids. Germline V CDR1 and CDR2: SGHAT, FQNNGV.

This sequence joins TRBV28 and TRBJ1-6, with D unresolved. Germline V lookup: CDR1 MDHEN, CDR2 SYDVKM. Trimming left V 6 bases short and J 9 bases short, with 6 bases between. CDR3 length: 11 amino acids. CDR3 coding DNA: TGTGCCAGCAGCCAGTCTTCACCCCTCCACTTT. Residues: CASSQSSPLHF.

This clone is a singleton in its sample. This chain links TRBV27 with TRBJ1-5; TRBD1 aligns across 9 bases. The CDR3 has 15 residues. Germline V CDR1 and CDR2: MNHEY, SMNVEV (reference sequence). V lost 3 bases to trimming and J lost 3 bases; unmatched junction nucleotides: 3. CDR3 in amino acids: CASSFDRGANQPQHF. CDR3 DNA: TGTGCCAGCAGTTTCGACAGGGGGGCCAATCAGCCCCAGCATTTT.

V gene TRBV7-2 combines with J gene TRBJ1-1; the D is unclear. The ends were cut back, 2 bases at V and 1 base at J, with 8 bases in the middle. CDR1 and CDR2 (germline): SGHTA, FQGNSA. The CDR3 runs 14 residues. The CDR3 DNA sequence: TGTGCCAGCAGCTTATACACAGAGAACACTGAAGCTTTCTTT. Its translation: CASSLYTENTEAFF. Full variable domain (rest looked up from reference TRBV7-2 and TRBJ1-1): GAGVSQSPSNKVTEKGKDVELRCDPISGHTALYWYRQSLGQGLEFLIYFQGNSAPDKSGLPSDRFSAERTGGSVSTLTIQRTQQEDSAVYLCASSLYTENTEAFFGQGTRLTVV.

The chain has TRBV6-5 and TRBJ1-5, with D possibly matching TRBD1 (5 bases). V was cut by 5 bases and J by 7 bases, with 12 bases left in between. This CDR3 has 13 residues. Germline CDR1 MNHEY, CDR2 SVGAGI. CDR3 region: CASSSQGGQPQHF. The CDR3 DNA is TGTGCCAGCAGTAGTCAGGGTGGGCAGCCCCAGCATTTT.

J is TRBJ2-3 and V is TRBV12-3 or TRBV12-4; TRBD1 aligns across 9 bases. CDR3 length: 12 residues. The J segment lost 6 bases and the V segment lost 6 bases, leaving 1 base of the junction unmatched. The CDR3 DNA follows: TGTGCCAGCAGACAGGGGGCGGATACGCAGTATTTT. It is translated as CASRQGADTQYF.

The chain recombines TRBV20-1 with TRBJ2-7; TRBD2 aligns across 7 bases. J was trimmed by 2 bases and V by 3 bases; bases with no gene match: 7. This CDR3 is built from 14 residues. Germline V gene data show CDR1 as DFQATT and CDR2 as SNEGSKA (reference sequence). CDR3: CSASILAETYEQYF. CDR3 bases: TGCAGTGCTAGTATTCTAGCGGAGACCTACGAGCAGTACTTC.

The chain combines TRBV28 with TRBJ1-5; 7 bases match TRBD1. In germline, CDR1 is MDHEN, CDR2 SYDVKM. V was clipped by 4 bases and J by 3 bases; unmatched bases: 6. This CDR3 contains 15 residues. CDR3 protein: CASSSPGQLNQPQHF. DNA of the CDR3: TGTGCCAGCAGTTCACCGGGACAGCTCAATCAGCCCCAGCATTTT.

Comment on this clone: Other DNA sequences from this sample encode an identical CDR3 as well. The chain has TRBV7-3 and TRBJ1-1, with D perhaps matching TRBD1 (5 bases). The CDR3 consists of 15 residues. Trimming removed 2 bases at V and 0 bases at J, with 10 bases between. The germline V gene has CDR1 SGHTA and CDR2 FQGTGA. This chain's CDR3 is CASSLGSGMNTEAFF. In DNA, the CDR3 is TGTGCCAGCAGCTTAGGTTCAGGGATGAACACTGAAGCTTTCTTT. Full variable domain (outside the CDR3, taken from reference TRBV7-3 and TRBJ1-1): GAGVSQTPSNKVTEKGKYVELRCDPISGHTALYWYRQSLGQGPEFLIYFQGTGAADDSGLPNDRFFAVRPEGSVSTLKIQRTERGDSAVYLCASSLGSGMNTEAFFGQGTRLTVV.

V usage is TRBV3-1 (or the pseudogene TRBV3-2) and J usage is TRBJ1-6; 8 bases align to TRBD1. V lost 3 bases to trimming and J lost 7 bases; unmatched junction nucleotides: 8. This CDR3 region has 16 residues. In germline, CDR1 is LGHDT, CDR2 YNNKEL (reference sequence). Here the CDR3 reads CASSQTRTGLNSPLHF. CDR3 nucleotide sequence: TGTGCCAGCAGCCAGACCAGGACAGGGTTAAATTCACCCCTCCACTTT.

The chain carries TRBV28 and TRBJ1-5, with D possibly matching TRBD1 (5 bases). This CDR3 region has 15 residues. Trimming took off 3 bases at V and 4 bases at J, with 13 bases between the two ends. Per the germline V gene, CDR1 is MDHEN and CDR2 is SYDVKM. CDR3 region: CASSFPGGENQPQHF. CDR3 nucleotide sequence: TGTGCCAGCAGTTTCCCCGGGGGGGAGAATCAGCCCCAGCATTTT.

This clone has just one count. The rearrangement joins TRBV5-3 to TRBJ2-7; 14 bases align to TRBD2. TRBV5-3 is an ORF, and what it does is uncertain. This CDR3 is 17 amino acids long. Germline trimming cut 3 bases from V and 3 bases from J; bases unmatched to any gene: 8. The CDR3 nucleotides read TGTGCCAGAAGCTCGGGACTAGCGGGAGAATCTAGCTACGAGCAGTACTTC. Protein: CARSSGLAGESSYEQYF.

The V call is TRBV6-5, the J call TRBJ2-5, with a possible D match to TRBD1 (5 bases). This CDR3 comprises 13 residues. Germline V lookup: CDR1 MNHEY, CDR2 SVGAGI. V gave up 7 bases and J gave up 1 base, with 10 bases separating them. CDR3 sequence: CASKLTGQETQYF. The DNA for the CDR3 is TGTGCCAGCAAACTCACAGGCCAAGAGACCCAGTACTTC.

V gene TRBV6-5 combines with J gene TRBJ2-1; maybe TRBD2 (5 bases). CDR3 length equals 16 residues. V shed 0 bases and J shed 7 bases, with 16 bases lying between them. CDR1 MNHEY and CDR2 SVGAGI come from the germline V gene. CDR3 amino acids: CASSYSRVISRNEQFF. In DNA form, the CDR3 reads TGTGCCAGCAGTTACTCGAGGGTAATTAGTAGAAATGAGCAGTTCTTC.

J is TRBJ1-3 and V is TRBV18; D is undetermined. The V gene's germline CDR1 is KGHSH and CDR2 LQKENI. V gave up 2 bases and J gave up 0 bases, with 17 bases separating them. The CDR3 is made up of 18 amino acids. The CDR3 coding sequence is TGTGCCAGCTCACCATCTATTCGGGGTCAGAGCTCTGGAAACACCATATATTTT. This translates into CASSPSIRGQSSGNTIYF.

V usage is TRBV5-1 and J usage is TRBJ1-2; tentative D call: TRBD1 (5 bases). CDR1 SGHRS and CDR2 YFSETQ come from the germline V gene. Trimming cost V 3 bases and J 0 bases, with 18 bases left between them. The CDR3 spans 17 residues. Here the CDR3 reads CASSYIYDSPANYGYTF. CDR3 in DNA: TGCGCCAGCAGCTACATATACGACAGCCCAGCTAACTATGGCTACACCTTC.

In its sample, this clone was seen once. This sequence joins TRBV7-8 and TRBJ2-5; 7 bases are a match to TRBD1. Germline assignment: CDR1 SGHVS and CDR2 FQNEAQ. J was trimmed by 3 bases and V by 1 base; bases with no gene match: 8. This CDR3 has 16 residues. The CDR3, as DNA: TGTGCCAGCAGCTTAGTGACAGGGCCGATCGAAGAGACCCAGTACTTC. Translated, it gives CASSLVTGPIEETQYF.

This clone occurred a few times. The V and J genes are TRBV6-5 and TRBJ2-7; D gene unclear. Trimming stripped 2 bases from V and 4 bases from J, with 9 bases between. The germline V gene encodes CDR1 MNHEY and CDR2 SVGAGI. CDR3 length: 13 residues. The CDR3 DNA sequence: TGTGCCAGCAGTTACGGTCCGCGGTACGAGCAGTACTTC. The encoded protein is CASSYGPRYEQYF.

The chain couples TRBV6-2 or TRBV6-3 to TRBJ2-7, with D possibly being TRBD2 (6 bases). There are 15 residues in the CDR3. From germline, CDR1 is MNHEY and CDR2 SVGEGT. V was trimmed by 2 bases and J by 3 bases, leaving 14 bases between them. The CDR3 DNA reads TGTGCCAGCAGTTACGGGTCTAGCGAGTTCTACGAGCAGTACTTC. This translates into CASSYGSSEFYEQYF.

This chain uses TRBV5-1 with TRBJ1-6, with D tentatively TRBD1 (5 bases). The CDR3 covers 17 residues. Germline CDR1 and CDR2: SGHRS and YFSETQ. The ends were cut back, 0 bases at V and 7 bases at J, with 17 bases in the middle. This chain's CDR3 is CASSLAWQGSKNSPLHF. CDR3 DNA: TGCGCCAGCAGCTTGGCCTGGCAGGGATCGAAGAATTCACCCCTCCACTTT.

The J gene is TRBJ2-3, the V gene TRBV20-1; 13 bases line up with TRBD2. The germline gives CDR1 DFQATT, CDR2 SNEGSKA (reference sequence). V was pared by 3 bases and J by 2 bases, with 2 bases of the junction left unmatched. This CDR3 has 15 residues. CDR3 amino acids: CSASGLAGATDTQYF. The CDR3 nucleotides read TGCAGTGCTAGTGGACTAGCGGGGGCCACAGATACGCAGTATTTT.

This clone was counted once. V gene TRBV3-1 (or the pseudogene TRBV3-2) combines with J gene TRBJ2-1; TRBD2 agrees at 14 bases. Germline V CDR1 and CDR2: LGHDT, YNNKEL (reference sequence). The junction had 8 bases not matched to a gene; V was cut back by 4 bases and J by 9 bases. The CDR3 sequence is 16 residues long. The CDR3 coding sequence is TGTGCCAGCAGCCCCATGACTAGCGGGAGGGCAAGTGAGCAGTTCTTC. Translated, it gives CASSPMTSGRASEQFF.